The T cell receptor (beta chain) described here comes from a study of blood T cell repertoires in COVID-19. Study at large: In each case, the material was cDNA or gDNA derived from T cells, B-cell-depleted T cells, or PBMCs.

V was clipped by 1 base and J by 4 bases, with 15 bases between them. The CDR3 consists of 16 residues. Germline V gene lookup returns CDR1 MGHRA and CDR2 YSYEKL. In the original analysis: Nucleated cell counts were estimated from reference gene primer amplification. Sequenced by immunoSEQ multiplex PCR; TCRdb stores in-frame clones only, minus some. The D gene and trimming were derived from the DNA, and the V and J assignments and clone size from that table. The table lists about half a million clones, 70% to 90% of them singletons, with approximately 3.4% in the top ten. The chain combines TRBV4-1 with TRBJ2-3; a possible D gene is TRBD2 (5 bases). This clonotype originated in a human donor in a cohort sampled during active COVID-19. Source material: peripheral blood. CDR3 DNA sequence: TGCGCCAGCAGCCAAGGGGCGGTCGCGAGGGCAGATACGCAGTATTTT. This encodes CASSQGAVARADTQYF.